Each of the 17 T cell receptor beta chains below was sequenced from the same sample in a study of T cell changes during pregnancy in multiple sclerosis. Using immunoSEQ multiplex PCR, the repertoire was profiled, and TCRdb retains in-frame clones only, with some absent. The repertoire holds over 45,000 clones, less than 95% seen once, with roughly 2% in the top ten. The specimen comprised peripheral blood, sampled in the first trimester of pregnancy. These receptors all stem from a female donor in good health, enrolled as a control in a pregnancy study.

The CDR3, as DNA: TGTGCCAGCAGAACCAGGGGGGCTAGCCAAGAGACCCAGTACTTC. This sequence encodes CASRTRGASQETQYF. V is TRBV6-5 and J is TRBJ2-5; D might be TRBD1 (7 bases). Germline lookup yields CDR1 MNHEY and CDR2 SVGAGI. The length of the CDR3 is 15 residues. V was trimmed by 6 bases and J by 1 base, leaving 15 bases between them.

The CDR3 region is CASSMMAGFQETQYF. DNA for the CDR3: TGTGCCAGTAGTATGATGGCGGGATTCCAAGAGACCCAGTACTTC. This chain links TRBV19 with TRBJ2-5; a weak D match, TRBD2 (6 bases). The CDR3 spans 15 residues. V was shortened by 3 bases and J by 1 base, with 12 bases between the two germline ends. Germline V gene lookup returns CDR1 LNHDA and CDR2 SQIVND (reference sequence).

This chain connects TRBV2 to TRBJ1-1, with 10 bases lining up with TRBD1. The V segment lost 8 bases and the J segment 4 bases; nucleotides outside the gene matches: 7. The germline V gene has CDR1 SNHLY and CDR2 FYNNEI. The length of the CDR3 is 14 residues. CDR3 loop: CASGGQGWSTEAFF. Written as DNA, the CDR3 is TGTGCCAGCGGGGGACAGGGGTGGAGCACTGAAGCTTTCTTT.

J is TRBJ2-7 and V is TRBV9; a weak D match, TRBD1 (6 bases). The germline V and J ends were trimmed by 3 bases and 2 bases, with 12 bases remaining between them. The CDR3 contains 14 residues. Germline CDR1 is SGDLS and CDR2 is YYNGEE. CDR3 coding DNA: TGTGCCAGCAGCGAAACAGGGTCCACCTACGAGCAGTACTTC. Protein: CASSETGSTYEQYF.

V is TRBV6-5 and J is TRBJ2-3; 8 nucleotides match TRBD2. Germline V gene sequence: CDR1 MNHEY, CDR2 SVGAGI. CDR3 length: 14 residues. The V segment lost 6 bases and the J segment 2 bases; nucleotides outside the gene matches: 4. CDR3 coding DNA: TGTGCCAGCAGGCTAGCGGGCACCACAGATACGCAGTATTTT. Its protein is CASRLAGTTDTQYF.

The chain joins TRBV11-2 to TRBJ2-1, with TRBD2 matching 7 bases. The CDR3 spans 13 residues. V gave up 4 bases and J gave up 4 bases; unmatched junction bases: 1. In germline, CDR1 is SGHAT, CDR2 FQNNGV. The CDR3 loop is CASSSGLYNEQFF. In DNA, the CDR3 is TGTGCCAGCAGCTCGGGACTATACAATGAGCAGTTCTTC. Based on the CDR3 plus reference TRBV11-2 and TRBJ2-1, the full variable domain is EAGVAQSPRYKIIEKRQSVAFWCNPISGHATLYWYQQILGQGPKLLIQFQNNGVVDDSQLPKDRFSAERLKGVDSTLKIQPAKLEDSAVYLCASSSGLYNEQFFGPGTRLTVL.

This clone has only one observation. The gene calls are TRBV2 and TRBJ1-5; 8 nucleotides line up with TRBD1. Per germline, CDR1 SNHLY and CDR2 FYNNEI. J was trimmed by 6 bases and V by 1 base; bases with no gene match: 5. This CDR3 spans 15 amino acids. In DNA, the CDR3 is TGTGCCAGCAGTGAAGGAGGGACAGGATTTCAGCCCCAGCATTTT. This encodes CASSEGGTGFQPQHF.

The chain joins TRBV19 to TRBJ2-1; possible D gene TRBD2, 5 bases. The V gene lost 3 bases and the J gene lost 15 bases, with 18 bases spanning the gap. This CDR3 region has 13 residues. The germline V gene encodes CDR1 LNHDA and CDR2 SQIVND (reference sequence). DNA for the CDR3: TGTGCCAGTAGTATTTGGACTGACTCTCGGGTGTTCTTC. As protein: CASSIWTDSRVFF.

V gene TRBV13 combines with J gene TRBJ2-1; unclear D gene. CDR3 length equals 18 residues. Germline lookup yields CDR1 PRHDT and CDR2 FYEKMQ (reference sequence). V gave up 0 bases and J gave up 5 bases, with 20 bases separating them. CDR3 nucleotide sequence: TGTGCCAGCAGCTTAGGCCTACTACCCTACGATCCTGACAATGAGCAGTTCTTC. Translating it yields CASSLGLLPYDPDNEQFF. Complete variable domain (other parts from reference TRBV13 and TRBJ2-1): AAGVIQSPRHLIKEKRETATLKCYPIPRHDTVYWYQQGPGQDPQFLISFYEKMQSDKGSIPDRFSAQQFSDYHSELNMSSLELGDSALYFCASSLGLLPYDPDNEQFFGPGTRLTVL.

The chain combines TRBV7-3 with TRBJ2-2, with D unclear. Trimming stripped 6 bases from V and 7 bases from J, with 9 bases between. Germline V gene data show CDR1 as SGHTA and CDR2 as FQGTGA. The CDR3 contains 12 residues. DNA for the CDR3: TGTGCCAGCAGATACCTCGGCGGGGAGCTGTTTTTT. Amino acids: CASRYLGGELFF.

The chain combines TRBV9 with TRBJ2-2; 12 nucleotides match TRBD2. V was clipped by 4 bases and J by 4 bases; unmatched bases: 8. Germline V gives CDR1 SGDLS, CDR2 YYNGEE. The CDR3 consists of 17 residues. The CDR3 DNA follows: TGTGCCAGCAGCCCTACCCCGACTAGCGGGAGCACCGGGGAGCTGTTTTTT. Its translation is CASSPTPTSGSTGELFF.

The chain has TRBV18 and TRBJ2-7, with no clear D. Trimming stripped 4 bases from V and 6 bases from J, with 22 bases between. Germline V CDR1 and CDR2: KGHSH, LQKENI. This CDR3 is 16 amino acids long. CDR3: CASSLDIDMLRSEQYF. DNA of the CDR3: TGTGCCAGCTCACTCGATATCGACATGTTAAGGTCCGAGCAGTACTTC.

This clone was recorded once. This chain joins TRBV7-2 and TRBJ2-5, with 8 nucleotides matching TRBD1. Germline V CDR1 and CDR2: SGHTA, FQGNSA. Trimming took 2 bases from V and 5 from J; bases not matched to a gene: 13. The CDR3 loop spans 17 amino acids. CDR3 in DNA: TGTGCCAGCAGCTTAACCAAACAGGGGGTGGACCGGGAGACCCAGTACTTC. It encodes CASSLTKQGVDRETQYF.

The rearrangement links TRBV5-1 to TRBJ2-7; a possible D gene is TRBD1 (7 bases). This CDR3 is built from 12 residues. The V end was cut by 7 bases, the J end by 3 bases, with 11 bases between. Per the germline V gene, CDR1 is SGHRS and CDR2 is YFSETQ. CDR3 bases: TGCGCCAGCGGCGGGACAGACTACGAGCAGTACTTC. Protein sequence: CASGGTDYEQYF.

CDR3 residues: CASSWGDRVFSGANVLTF. Here the CDR3 DNA reads TGCGCCAGCAGCTGGGGGGACAGGGTTTTTTCCGGGGCCAACGTCCTGACTTTC. The V and J genes are TRBV5-1 and TRBJ2-6; 9 bases line up with TRBD1. CDR1 and CDR2 from the germline V gene are SGHRS and YFSETQ. The CDR3 totals 18 residues. After removal of 3 bases from V and 4 bases from J, the junction contained 11 bases not matched to a gene.

The rearrangement joins TRBV2 to TRBJ1-5, with a weak D call TRBD1 (6 bases). The CDR3 has 11 amino acids. Trimming took 6 bases from V and 15 from J, leaving 15 bases between them. Germline loops: CDR1 SNHLY, CDR2 FYNNEI. The CDR3 nucleotides read TGTGCCAGCAGAAGGACAGACATTCGGCATTTT. As protein: CASRRTDIRHF.

The V call is TRBV20-1, the J call TRBJ2-1, with 7 bases fitting TRBD2. Germline CDR1 reads DFQATT; CDR2 reads SNEGSKA (reference sequence). The CDR3 has 9 residues. J gave up 14 bases and V 2 bases, and 0 bases lay outside the gene matches. The CDR3 nucleotides read TGCAGTGCTAGAACTAGCGAGTTCTTC. It encodes CSARTSEFF.